The 9 T cell receptor beta chains below all came from one sample that was sequenced in a study of T cells in Graves' hyperthyroidism and ophthalmopathy. Amplification of TCR beta CDR3 regions used RNA as the template. The HTBI primer set served for first-round RT-PCR of the TCR CDR3. TCRdb used MiXCR to reprocess the multiplex PCR reads, holding one entry per CDR3 protein. The table records approximately 500,000 distinct CDR3 sequences, about half of them present only once. Sequences were obtained from peripheral blood or thyroid tissue (not recorded which). Receptor source: a woman in her late teens or twenties with Graves' hyperthyroidism.

V gene TRBV24-1 combines with J gene TRBJ2-5, with 10 bases lining up with TRBD2. Germline V gene data show CDR1 as KGHDR and CDR2 as SFDVKD. V was pared by 4 bases and J by 6 bases, with 16 bases of the junction left unmatched. The CDR3 sequence is 18 residues long. CDR3 loop: CATSEVAGGPTGEKTQYF. CDR3 bases: TGTGCCACCAGTGAAGTAGCGGGAGGCCCGACCGGGGAGAAGACCCAGTACTTC.

Concerning this clonotype itself: One base away lies a much larger clone, so this may be a sequencing read error. The conserved phenylalanine or tryptophan is not found at the CDR3 terminus, so this likely reflects a read error. The chain recombines TRBV7-9 with TRBJ1-2; 7 nucleotides agree with TRBD1. From germline, CDR1 is SEHNR and CDR2 FQNEAQ (reference sequence). The CDR3 extends over 15 amino acids. After removal of 5 bases from V and 4 bases from J, the junction contained 10 bases not matched to a gene. CDR3 sequence (DNA): TGTGCCAGCAGCCCCGAGGGACAGCTCGCCTATGGCTACACCCTC. This gives the protein CASSPEGQLAYGYTL.

Concerning this clonotype: A much larger clone differs from this one at a single base, so this may be a read error. This chain uses TRBV6-1 with TRBJ2-3, with a possible D match to TRBD2 (5 bases). The CDR3 is made up of 13 amino acids. The V gene lost 3 bases and the J gene lost 2 bases, with 6 bases spanning the gap. Germline V gene sequence: CDR1 MNHNS, CDR2 SASEGT. CDR3 sequence: CASSDGITDTQYF. The CDR3 region has the DNA TGTGCCAGCAGTGACGGGATCACAGATACGCAGTATTTT.

The chain links TRBV10-3 to TRBJ2-7; D call uncertain. Trimming stripped 4 bases from V and 1 base from J, with 14 bases between. Germline CDR1 reads ENHRY; CDR2 reads SYGVKD. The CDR3 sequence is 15 residues long. CDR3 loop: CAISANGPESYEQYF. DNA of the CDR3: TGTGCCATCAGTGCTAACGGCCCGGAGTCCTACGAGCAGTACTTC.

Details on this clonotype: This could be a read error, since a much larger clone is one nucleotide away. This CDR3 is missing its conserved last phenylalanine or tryptophan, likely due to a read error. V is TRBV7-9 and J is TRBJ1-1; D gene ambiguous. Germline assignment: CDR1 SEHNR and CDR2 FQNEAQ (reference sequence). The CDR3 consists of 14 residues. DNA for the CDR3: TGCGCCAGCAGCCTCGAGGTACGGGCCACTGAAGCTTTCTCT. This codes for CASSLEVRATEAFS.

This clonotype was counted once. A much more abundant neighbour one base away suggests this may be a read error. The chain links TRBV7-2 to TRBJ2-7; TRBD1 might be the D (5 bases). Looked up from germline, CDR1 is SGHTA and CDR2 is FQGNSA. The CDR3 extends over 14 amino acids. The V end lost 5 bases, the J end lost 0 bases, and 11 bases lay between the germline ends. The CDR3 reads CASSPTTASYEQYF. In nucleotides, the CDR3 is TGTGCCAGCAGCCCAACGACAGCCTCCTACGAGCAGTACTTC.

This clonotype was observed at least ten times. In DNA form, the CDR3 reads TGCGCCAGCAGCCCAGGAAAGGGCAGCAATCAGCCCCAGCATTTT. This gives the protein CASSPGKGSNQPQHF. V gene TRBV4-1 combines with J gene TRBJ1-5; no firm D call. The germline V gene has CDR1 MGHRA and CDR2 YSYEKL. Trimming stripped 4 bases from V and 1 base from J, with 11 bases between. The CDR3 extends over 15 amino acids.

The chain links TRBV7-9 to TRBJ2-1; D is possibly TRBD2 (6 bases). The J call is doubtful: the DNA matches TRBJ2-7 better. The CDR3 sequence is 15 residues long. Looked up from germline, CDR1 is SEHNR and CDR2 is FQNEAQ (reference sequence). The CDR3 DNA reads TGTGCCAGCAGAACCTCGGGGGAACCTTACAATGAGCAGTACTTC. It encodes CASRTSGEPYNEQYF.

This clonotype came up many times. This chain connects TRBV9 to TRBJ2-5; 13 bases line up with TRBD2. The trim removed 3 bases at V and 1 base at J, leaving 9 bases unmatched. Germline V gene lookup returns CDR1 SGDLS and CDR2 YYNGEE. The CDR3 runs to 18 residues. The CDR3, as DNA: TGTGCCAGCAGCGACTCTCCCGGGACTAGCGGGGTCCAAGAGACCCAGTACTTC. Residues: CASSDSPGTSGVQETQYF. Full variable domain (missing parts from reference TRBV9 and TRBJ2-5): DSGVTQTPKHLITATGQRVTLRCSPRSGDLSVYWYQQSLDQGLQFLIQYYNGEERAKGNILERFSAQQFPDLHSELNLSSLELGDSALYFCASSDSPGTSGVQETQYFGPGTRLLVL.